A single sample is the source of the 5 T cell receptor beta chains below, sequenced in a study of T-cell memory formation after mild COVID-19. TCRdb redid the calling of the 5' RACE reads with MiXCR, one entry per CDR3 protein. The repertoire includes 300,000 to 400,000 distinct CDR3 sequences, approximately 29% of them detected once, and approximately 13% sits in the top ten. Source material: PBMCs or a T cell subset sorted from them (not recorded which). Receptors were obtained from an adult woman who had mild COVID-19 (a few samples of this study predate the infection). Cell type and time point are not known.

The chain uses TRBV29-1 and TRBJ1-2, with TRBD1 as a possible D gene (5 bases). Germline CDR1 SQVTM, CDR2 ANQGSEA. CDR3 length: 12 residues. The V gene lost 5 bases and the J gene lost 8 bases, with 15 bases spanning the gap. CDR3 sequence (DNA): TGCAGCGTTCGTAGGGACCCGAGGGGCTACACCTTC. Amino acids: CSVRRDPRGYTF.

V gene TRBV7-9 combines with J gene TRBJ2-7; a weak D match, TRBD1 (6 bases). Germline CDR1 and CDR2: SEHNR and FQNEAQ (reference sequence). The CDR3 covers 16 residues. The V and J ends lost 5 bases and 0 bases respectively, with 17 bases between them. The CDR3 nucleotides read TGTGCCAGCAGCAACAACAGGGTGAAGAGCTCCTACGAGCAGTACTTC. Its protein is CASSNNRVKSSYEQYF.

The chain carries TRBV7-9 and TRBJ2-1; tentatively, D is TRBD2 (7 bases). Between the trimmed V and J ends, which lost 6 bases and 7 bases, there was a span of 19 bases. This CDR3 is built from 15 residues. Germline-derived CDR1 and CDR2 are SEHNR and FQNEAQ (reference sequence). The CDR3 spells CASSITGAGVNEQFF. The CDR3 DNA reads as TGTGCCAGCAGTATTACGGGGGCGGGAGTTAATGAGCAGTTCTTC.

The table lists this clonotype with a count of one. The V call is TRBV7-2, the J call TRBJ2-5, with 7 positions matching TRBD2. Germline lookup yields CDR1 SGHTA and CDR2 FQGNSA. CDR3 length: 15 residues. With V trimmed by 3 bases and J by 5 bases, 9 bases remained unmatched. The CDR3 reads CASSFRRDYGETQYF. Here the CDR3 DNA reads TGTGCCAGCAGCTTTCGACGGGACTACGGGGAGACCCAGTACTTC.

This clonotype was recorded a few times. The chain is built from TRBV24-1 and TRBJ2-2; no clear D gene. CDR3 length equals 15 residues. V dropped 0 bases and J dropped 5 bases, with 9 bases sitting between them. Germline V gene lookup returns CDR1 KGHDR and CDR2 SFDVKD. DNA for the CDR3: TGTGCCACCAGTGATTTGTGGTGGAGTACCGGGGAGCTGTTTTTT. This gives the protein CATSDLWWSTGELFF.